The next 27 T cell receptor beta chains were all read from a single sample in a study of T cell repertoires in cytomegalovirus infection. TCRdb re-derived calls from the reads in MiXCR, one entry per CDR3 protein. Of some 300,000 distinct CDR3 sequences listed, roughly 15% are singletons. Sequencing used PBMCs. The receptors stem from a human donor in good health (CMV status not recorded). Some clones in this sample may be carry-over from other donors' samples.

This chain links TRBV9 with TRBJ2-5, with TRBD1 matching 8 bases. The CDR3 sequence is 16 residues long. V trimming: 0 bases; J trimming: 4 bases; junction bases outside the gene matches: 8. Looked up from germline, CDR1 is SGDLS and CDR2 is YYNGEE. CDR3 residues: CASSVGGQVTRETQYF. CDR3 sequence (DNA): TGTGCCAGCAGCGTAGGGGGACAGGTTACTCGAGAGACCCAGTACTTC.

Many counts were recorded for this clonotype. The CDR3 here is CATDGGLKQPQHF. The CDR3 DNA follows: TGTGCCACCGACGGGGGGTTAAAGCAGCCCCAGCATTTT. The chain combines TRBV28 with TRBJ1-5; D possibly corresponds to TRBD1 (5 bases). Between the trimmed V and J ends, which lost 10 bases and 7 bases, there was a span of 17 bases. The CDR3 is 13 residues long. CDR1 and CDR2 from the germline V gene are MDHEN and SYDVKM.

This clonotype turned up a few times. The rearrangement uses TRBV6-5 and TRBJ2-7, with 11 bases lining up with TRBD2. V lost 6 bases to trimming and J lost 3 bases; unmatched junction nucleotides: 10. In germline, CDR1 is MNHEY, CDR2 SVGAGI. This CDR3 region has 16 residues. CDR3 DNA sequence: TGTGCCAGCAGAACTACACTAGCGGGGGACCTCTACGAGCAGTACTTC. Translation gives CASRTTLAGDLYEQYF.

This clonotype was detected a few times. The chain joins TRBV5-1 to TRBJ1-1; the D is unclear. Trimming cost V 5 bases and J 11 bases, with 19 bases left between them. Germline V gene sequence: CDR1 SGHRS, CDR2 YFSETQ. The CDR3 spans 13 residues. In DNA form, the CDR3 reads TGCGCCAGCAGACGACCGGGCCAACTGGGGGCTTTCTTT. It codes for CASRRPGQLGAFF. Full variable domain (outside the CDR3, taken from reference TRBV5-1 and TRBJ1-1): KAGVTQTPRYLIKTRGQQVTLSCSPISGHRSVSWYQQTPGQGLQFLFEYFSETQRNKGNFPGRFSGRQFSNSRSEMNVSTLELGDSALYLCASRRPGQLGAFFGQGTRLTVV.

This clonotype showed up just a few times. The genes are TRBV7-2 and TRBJ2-4; 9 bases fit TRBD1. CDR3 length: 17 amino acids. Trimming cost V 4 bases and J 7 bases; bases outside gene matches: 14. Germline V gene sequence: CDR1 SGHTA, CDR2 FQGNSA. CDR3 in amino acids: CASSWTGTGSSGNIQYF. DNA for the CDR3: TGTGCCAGCAGCTGGACCGGGACAGGGAGCAGCGGCAACATTCAGTACTTC.

The chain joins TRBV12-3 or TRBV12-4 to TRBJ2-3; D ambiguous. With 1 base removed from V and 0 bases from J, the gap between germline ends came to 8 bases. The CDR3 extends over 15 amino acids. The CDR3 sequence is CASSLGVISTDTQYF. The CDR3, as DNA: TGTGCCAGCAGTTTAGGGGTCATCAGCACAGATACGCAGTATTTT.

This clonotype appeared many times. The CDR3 loop is CASSLGGGGKRTEAFF. The CDR3 DNA reads as TGTGCCAGCAGCTTAGGTGGGGGAGGGAAGAGGACTGAAGCTTTCTTT. V usage is TRBV7-6 and J usage is TRBJ1-1; maybe TRBD1 (5 bases). Trimming took off 1 base at V and 5 bases at J, with 17 bases between the two ends. Germline CDR1 is SGHVS and CDR2 is FNYEAQ. The CDR3 has 16 amino acids.

The CDR3, as DNA: TGCGCCAGCAGCTTTGGACTAGCGGAAGAGACCCAGTACTTC. It specifies CASSFGLAEETQYF. The chain carries TRBV5-1 and TRBJ2-5; 10 bases are a match to TRBD2. V dropped 2 bases and J dropped 3; count of bases not matched to a gene: 1. Germline lookup yields CDR1 SGHRS and CDR2 YFSETQ. CDR3 length equals 14 residues.

In this sample, this clonotype turned up many times. The genes are TRBV7-2 and TRBJ2-7; 9 bases fit TRBD1. The V gene end was trimmed by 1 base and the J gene end by 4 bases; junction bases not matched to a gene: 5. The CDR3 runs to 15 residues. In germline, CDR1 is SGHTA, CDR2 FQGNSA. CDR3 nucleotide sequence: TGTGCCAGCAGCTTAGGGGGGACAGGGCTATACGAGCAGTACTTC. Its translation is CASSLGGTGLYEQYF.

The J gene is TRBJ1-6, the V gene TRBV28, with TRBD1 identical over 7 bases. Trimming removed 1 base from V and 9 bases from J; junction bases left unmatched: 9. CDR1 is MDHEN and CDR2 is SYDVKM in the germline V gene. The CDR3 totals 16 residues. This chain's CDR3 is CASSLFGRGGFSPLHF. The CDR3 DNA reads TGTGCCAGCAGTTTATTCGGCAGGGGGGGATTTTCACCCCTCCACTTT. Looking up the rest from reference TRBV28 and TRBJ1-6 gives the full variable domain: DVKVTQSSRYLVKRTGEKVFLECVQDMDHENMFWYRQDPGLGLRLIYFSYDVKMKEKGDIPEGYSVSREKKERFSLILESASTNQTSMYLCASSLFGRGGFSPLHFGNGTRLTVT.

About this clonotype itself: One end of the junction varies from germline; a read error may be responsible. The V call is TRBV5-4, the J call TRBJ2-5; D might be TRBD2 (6 bases). Germline CDR1 SGHNT, CDR2 YYREEE (reference sequence). CDR3 length equals 15 residues. CDR3 nucleotide sequence: TGTGCCAGCAGCTTGGGCTCGGGGGTACAAGAGATCCAGTACTTC. Translating it yields CASSLGSGVQEIQYF.

The chain joins TRBV19 to TRBJ2-5; D possibly corresponds to TRBD1 (6 bases). The ends were cut back, 11 bases at V and 1 base at J, with 11 bases in the middle. The germline V gene has CDR1 LNHDA and CDR2 SQIVND (reference sequence). CDR3 length: 12 residues. Here the CDR3 DNA reads TGTGCCTGCCTGGACAGCCAAGAGACCCAGTACTTC. Translating it yields CACLDSQETQYF.

In its sample, this clonotype was seen many times. This chain links TRBV7-2 with TRBJ1-5; D remains ambiguous. Germline assignment: CDR1 SGHTA and CDR2 FQGNSA. The V end lost 1 base, the J end lost 0 bases, and 7 bases lay between the germline ends. The length of the CDR3 is 15 residues. The CDR3 protein is CASSLVENSNQPQHF. CDR3 DNA sequence: TGTGCCAGCAGCTTAGTTGAGAATAGCAATCAGCCCCAGCATTTT.

This chain links TRBV7-9 with TRBJ2-5; D may be TRBD2 (6 bases). Germline values: CDR1 SEHNR, CDR2 FQNEAQ (reference sequence). This CDR3 contains 14 residues. With 6 bases removed from V and 1 base from J, the gap between germline ends came to 12 bases. CDR3 in amino acids: CASRSTGSQETQYF. DNA of the CDR3: TGTGCCAGCAGGTCAACCGGGAGCCAAGAGACCCAGTACTTC.

The chain joins TRBV28 to TRBJ2-7, with TRBD2 identical over 7 bases. Germline loops: CDR1 MDHEN, CDR2 SYDVKM. V was clipped by 7 bases and J by 4 bases; unmatched bases: 7. This CDR3 contains 13 residues. The CDR3 protein is CASTPGGGYEQYF. CDR3 nucleotide sequence: TGTGCCAGCACCCCCGGCGGGGGTTACGAGCAGTACTTC.

This clonotype was counted at least ten times. The V gene is TRBV7-2, the J gene TRBJ1-2; no firm D call. The CDR3 contains 15 residues. Per the germline V gene, CDR1 is SGHTA and CDR2 is FQGNSA. V was pared by 1 base and J by 0 bases, with 9 bases between. CDR3 sequence reads: CASSLGTAANYGYTF. CDR3 DNA sequence: TGTGCCAGCAGCTTAGGGACTGCAGCTAACTATGGCTACACCTTC.

This clonotype came up a few times. As DNA, the CDR3 is TGCAGTGCCATCCTCGCGGGACAGCATAACACTGAAGCTTTCTTT. Its translation: CSAILAGQHNTEAFF. J is TRBJ1-1 and V is TRBV20-1; 7 nucleotides match TRBD1. Germline CDR1 reads DFQATT; CDR2 reads SNEGSKA (reference sequence). This CDR3 comprises 15 residues. V lost 6 bases and J lost 2; bases outside the gene matches: 12.

The V call is TRBV20-1, the J call TRBJ1-4, with 7 bases that match TRBD1. J gave up 7 bases and V 2 bases, and 10 bases lay outside the gene matches. CDR1 is DFQATT and CDR2 is SNEGSKA in the germline V gene (reference sequence). CDR3 length equals 15 residues. DNA for the CDR3: TGCAGTGCTAGAATTTCAGGGGGAGAGGGTGAAAAACTGTTTTTT. Protein product: CSARISGGEGEKLFF.

In its sample, this clonotype was seen many times. The chain recombines TRBV7-2 with TRBJ1-2, with D possibly TRBD1 on 6 matching bases. There are 15 residues in the CDR3. The germline V and J ends were trimmed by 1 base and 4 bases, with 13 bases remaining between them. The V gene's germline CDR1 is SGHTA and CDR2 FQGNSA. This CDR3 is CASSLGGDNVYGYTF. The CDR3 nucleotides read TGTGCCAGCAGCTTAGGAGGGGACAACGTCTATGGCTACACCTTC.

This clonotype was recorded a few times. This sequence joins TRBV27 and TRBJ2-7, with D possibly matching TRBD1 (5 bases). Trimming stripped 0 bases from V and 5 bases from J, with 14 bases between. In germline, CDR1 is MNHEY, CDR2 SMNVEV (reference sequence). The CDR3 covers 15 residues. Written as DNA, the CDR3 is TGTGCCAGCAGTTTATCGTGGGGCGGCCAGAACGAGCAGTACTTC. Translated: CASSLSWGGQNEQYF.

The gene calls are TRBV20-1 and TRBJ1-5; TRBD1 aligns across 9 bases. Germline values: CDR1 DFQATT, CDR2 SNEGSKA (reference sequence). The CDR3 length is 13 residues. Germline trimming cut 6 bases from V and 7 bases from J; bases unmatched to any gene: 7. The CDR3 DNA follows: TGCAGTGCCACGGGACAGGGCGGCCAGCCCCAGCATTTT. Protein sequence: CSATGQGGQPQHF.

This clonotype occurred a few times. J is TRBJ2-1 and V is TRBV5-1; tentative D call: TRBD2 (6 bases). The V and J ends lost 4 bases and 10 bases respectively, with 15 bases between them. This CDR3 is 13 amino acids long. Germline V gene lookup returns CDR1 SGHRS and CDR2 YFSETQ. The CDR3 DNA reads as TGCGCCAGCAGCCCGGGGGTAAGGGTAGAGCAGTTCTTC. This codes for CASSPGVRVEQFF.

This clonotype was observed many times. The CDR3 loop is CASSDLTGRGYGYTF. The CDR3 DNA reads TGTGCCAGCAGTGATTTGACAGGGCGGGGGTATGGCTACACCTTC. The J gene is TRBJ1-2, the V gene TRBV25-1; 7 nucleotides align to TRBD1. Germline CDR1 reads MGHDK; CDR2 reads SYGVNS. CDR3 length equals 15 residues. The trim removed 3 bases at V and 5 bases at J, leaving 9 bases unmatched.

Many counts were recorded for this clonotype. This chain connects TRBV7-2 to TRBJ2-5; 7 bases map to TRBD1. V shed 3 bases and J 5 bases; nucleotides not matched to a gene: 3. This CDR3 comprises 13 residues. Germline V gene lookup returns CDR1 SGHTA and CDR2 FQGNSA. The CDR3 protein is CASSFQGEETQYF. As DNA, the CDR3 is TGTGCCAGCAGCTTTCAGGGGGAGGAGACCCAGTACTTC.

This clonotype occurred a few times. The V call is TRBV28, the J call TRBJ2-7, with 7 nucleotides matching TRBD1. The germline V gene encodes CDR1 MDHEN and CDR2 SYDVKM. V shed 3 bases, J shed 0 bases, and the junction held 2 bases outside the gene matches. The CDR3 runs to 14 residues. The CDR3 nucleotides are TGTGCCAGCAGTTTGGGACAGAGCTCCTACGAGCAGTACTTC. It is translated as CASSLGQSSYEQYF. Full variable domain (remainder filled in from reference TRBV28 and TRBJ2-7): DVKVTQSSRYLVKRTGEKVFLECVQDMDHENMFWYRQDPGLGLRLIYFSYDVKMKEKGDIPEGYSVSREKKERFSLILESASTNQTSMYLCASSLGQSSYEQYFGPGTRLTVT.

This clonotype showed up many times. The chain combines TRBV7-2 with TRBJ2-5; the match to TRBD2 covers 11 bases. The CDR3 covers 16 residues. After removal of 3 bases from V and 1 base from J, the junction contained 4 bases not matched to a gene. Germline V lookup: CDR1 SGHTA, CDR2 FQGNSA. In DNA, the CDR3 is TGTGCCAGCAGCTTTTATGGACTAGCGGGCCAAGAGACCCAGTACTTC. It codes for CASSFYGLAGQETQYF.

This clonotype was recorded at least ten times. The chain employs TRBV14 and TRBJ1-3; no clear D gene. Germline assignment: CDR1 SGHDN and CDR2 FVKESK. V was shortened by 4 bases and J by 0 bases, with 13 bases between the two germline ends. The CDR3 has 16 amino acids. The CDR3 here is CASSPVWGSSGNTIYF. In DNA form, the CDR3 reads TGTGCCAGCAGCCCGGTTTGGGGATCCTCTGGAAACACCATATATTTT.